A single sample gave rise to the 2 T cell receptor beta chains below, sequenced in a study of T cells in Graves' hyperthyroidism and ophthalmopathy. RNA transcripts were the template for amplifying TCR beta CDR3 regions. RT-PCR in the first round (using the HTBI primer set) targeted the TCR CDR3. A single record per CDR3 protein comes from TCRdb applying MiXCR to the multiplex PCR reads. The sample has under 350,000 distinct CDR3 sequences, roughly 15% seen once; the top ten hold 34%. The material sequenced was blood. The origin of the receptors is a woman between 35 and 50 years old with Graves' ophthalmopathy.

The chain links TRBV18 to TRBJ2-7; TRBD2 matches 8 bases. V was pared by 3 bases and J by 5 bases, with 9 bases of the junction left unmatched. Germline values: CDR1 KGHSH, CDR2 LQKENI. The CDR3 loop spans 15 amino acids. The CDR3 sequence: CASSPDGAAGDEQYF. Written as DNA, the CDR3 is TGTGCCAGCTCACCGGACGGGGCAGCGGGGGACGAGCAGTACTTC. Full variable domain (missing parts from reference TRBV18 and TRBJ2-7): NAGVMQNPRHLVRRRGQEARLRCSPMKGHSHVYWYRQLPEEGLKFMVYLQKENIIDESGMPKERFSAEFPKEGPSILRIQQVVRGDSAAYFCASSPDGAAGDEQYFGPGTRLTVT.

The V gene is TRBV20-1, the J gene TRBJ1-6; D is unresolved. Germline V gene data show CDR1 as DFQATT and CDR2 as SNEGSKA (reference sequence). Trimming took off 0 bases at V and 5 bases at J, with 14 bases between the two ends. The CDR3 extends over 16 amino acids. DNA of the CDR3: TGCAGTGCTAGAGATGATCGACGGACCAATAATTCACCCCTCCACTTT. This gives the protein CSARDDRRTNNSPLHF.